This entry lists 20 T cell receptor beta chains sequenced from one sample in a study of blood T cell repertoires in COVID-19. Sequenced by immunoSEQ multiplex PCR; TCRdb stores in-frame clones only, minus some. In the table there are 400,000 to 500,000 clones, 86% of which are singletons. The sequencing sample was made of peripheral blood. Receptors originate from a woman aged 25 to 39 with active or convalescent COVID-19.

This clone was observed a single time. CDR3 region: CASSLGRQLPLPPLHF. CDR3 DNA: TGTGCCAGCAGTTTAGGCCGACAATTGCCCCTGCCACCCCTCCACTTT. This chain uses TRBV27 with TRBJ1-6, with D unresolved. Between the trimmed V and J ends, which lost 2 bases and 11 bases, there was a span of 19 bases. Germline CDR1 MNHEY, CDR2 SMNVEV (reference sequence). CDR3 length: 16 residues.

As for this clone: The same CDR3 also results from other DNA sequences found in this sample. V is TRBV18 and J is TRBJ1-1, with D uncertain. V lost 3 bases and J lost 1, with 6 bases in between. This CDR3 is 13 amino acids long. The germline V gene encodes CDR1 KGHSH and CDR2 LQKENI. CDR3 in amino acids: CASSPPGNTEAFF. CDR3 sequence (DNA): TGTGCCAGCTCACCCCCGGGGAACACTGAAGCTTTCTTT.

This chain uses TRBV6-5 with TRBJ2-1; TRBD2 agrees at 9 bases. Per germline, CDR1 MNHEY and CDR2 SVGAGI. V shed 0 bases, J shed 7 bases, and the junction held 7 bases outside the gene matches. This CDR3 has 16 amino acids. The CDR3 nucleotides are TGTGCCAGCAGTTACTCGATAGCGGGAGTTAAGAATGAGCAGTTCTTC. Its translation is CASSYSIAGVKNEQFF.

The genes are TRBV7-8 and TRBJ1-1; 7 bases match TRBD1. Germline loops: CDR1 SGHVS, CDR2 FQNEAQ. J lost 3 bases, V lost 2 bases, and 0 bases had no gene match. There are 13 residues in the CDR3. The CDR3 spells CASSLTGDTEAFF. In DNA form, the CDR3 reads TGTGCCAGCAGCTTAACAGGGGACACTGAAGCTTTCTTT.

The CDR3 sequence is CAISPSPGQGRYGYTF. DNA of the CDR3: TGTGCCATCAGCCCATCCCCGGGACAGGGTCGCTATGGCTACACCTTC. This chain connects TRBV10-3 to TRBJ1-2; 9 positions match TRBD1. The CDR3 totals 16 residues. Germline values: CDR1 ENHRY, CDR2 SYGVKD. Trimming took 6 bases from V and 4 from J; bases not matched to a gene: 12.

The chain joins TRBV30 to TRBJ1-1; D is uncertain. Deletions cut 3 bases from V and 8 bases from J, with 10 bases between. CDR1 GTSNPN and CDR2 SVGIG come from the germline V gene (reference sequence). This CDR3 has 11 amino acids. CDR3 DNA: TGTGCCTGGAGCCGATGGAGAGAAGCTTTCTTT. Translation gives CAWSRWREAFF.

The rearrangement joins TRBV5-4 to TRBJ1-2, with D possibly TRBD1 on 5 matching bases. CDR3 length: 14 residues. V was pared by 2 bases and J by 2 bases, with 10 bases between. Germline CDR1 is SGHNT and CDR2 is YYREEE (reference sequence). CDR3 sequence: CASSLDSGNYGYTF. The CDR3 DNA sequence: TGTGCCAGCAGCTTAGACAGTGGGAACTATGGCTACACCTTC.

V is TRBV30 and J is TRBJ2-3; 10 bases are shared with TRBD2. V was clipped by 4 bases and J by 2 bases; unmatched bases: 6. The germline V gene has CDR1 GTSNPN and CDR2 SVGIG (reference sequence). The CDR3 runs to 15 residues. Here the CDR3 DNA reads TGTGCCTGGACCAAACTAGCGGGGCACACAGATACGCAGTATTTT. This codes for CAWTKLAGHTDTQYF.

The rearrangement links TRBV30 to TRBJ2-1, with TRBD2 identical over 10 bases. CDR1 is GTSNPN and CDR2 is SVGIG in the germline V gene (reference sequence). V lost 1 base, J lost 8 bases, and 11 bases stayed unmatched. The CDR3 spans 16 residues. CDR3 sequence (DNA): TGTGCCTGGAGTGCAGGACTAGCGGCGAGTGTATATGAGCAGTTCTTC. It specifies CAWSAGLAASVYEQFF. Full variable domain (outside the CDR3, taken from reference TRBV30 and TRBJ2-1): SQTIHQWPATLVQPVGSPLSLECTVEGTSNPNLYWYRQAAGRGLQLLFYSVGIGQISSEVPQNLSASRPQDRQFILSSKKLLLSDSGFYLCAWSAGLAASVYEQFFGPGTRLTVL.

J is TRBJ1-5 and V is TRBV12-3 or TRBV12-4, with a possible D match to TRBD1 (6 bases). Trimming shortened V by 7 bases and J by 4 bases, and 11 bases separated the two germline ends. The CDR3 spans 13 residues. The CDR3 reads CASMRGGNQPQHF. The CDR3 nucleotides are TGTGCCAGCATGAGGGGGGGTAATCAGCCCCAGCATTTT.

This chain links TRBV27 with TRBJ1-2; D possibly corresponds to TRBD1 (5 bases). This CDR3 comprises 14 residues. With 6 bases removed from V and 6 bases from J, the gap between germline ends came to 17 bases. Germline assignment: CDR1 MNHEY and CDR2 SMNVEV (reference sequence). CDR3 residues: CASRGAGPGHGYTF. The CDR3 coding sequence is TGTGCCAGCAGAGGGGCAGGGCCAGGCCATGGCTACACCTTC.

This chain uses TRBV29-1 with TRBJ2-3, with 7 bases matching TRBD2. Germline trimming cut 7 bases from V and 6 bases from J; bases unmatched to any gene: 7. Germline assignment: CDR1 SQVTM and CDR2 ANQGSEA. The CDR3 covers 12 residues. The CDR3 DNA follows: TGCAGCGCCGGACTAGAATCCGATACGCAGTATTTT. It codes for CSAGLESDTQYF.

This chain uses TRBV2 with TRBJ1-2, with 8 bases aligning to TRBD1. V dropped 3 bases and J dropped 0; count of bases not matched to a gene: 6. The V gene's germline CDR1 is SNHLY and CDR2 FYNNEI. This CDR3 is 16 amino acids long. The CDR3 protein is CASSETGQGTNYGYTF. In nucleotides, the CDR3 is TGTGCCAGCAGTGAGACAGGACAGGGTACTAACTATGGCTACACCTTC.

This rearrangement joins TRBV11-2 to TRBJ1-4; possible D gene TRBD1, 6 bases. The germline V gene encodes CDR1 SGHAT and CDR2 FQNNGV. The CDR3 loop spans 14 amino acids. Trimming left V 8 bases short and J 7 bases short, with 17 bases between. This CDR3 is CASRPGGSGEKLFF. The CDR3 DNA reads as TGTGCCAGCCGACCTGGGGGCTCCGGTGAAAAACTGTTTTTT.

J is TRBJ1-5 and V is TRBV5-4; 10 bases align to TRBD1. V was clipped by 3 bases and J by 6 bases; unmatched bases: 6. The CDR3 runs 15 residues. Germline values: CDR1 SGHNT, CDR2 YYREEE (reference sequence). The DNA for the CDR3 is TGTGCCAGCAGCTCGGACAGGGGGGGTATTCAGCCCCAGCATTTT. This sequence encodes CASSSDRGGIQPQHF. The full variable domain, with the rest looked up from reference TRBV5-4 and TRBJ1-5, is ETGVTQSPTHLIKTRGQQVTLRCSSQSGHNTVSWYQQALGQGPQFIFQYYREEENGRGNFPPRFSGLQFPNYSSELNVNALELDDSALYLCASSSDRGGIQPQHFGDGTRLSIL.

The chain joins TRBV19 to TRBJ1-5, with D perhaps TRBD1 (5 bases). The CDR3 has 16 residues. V lost 6 bases, J lost 0 bases, and 15 bases lay in between. Germline CDR1 is LNHDA and CDR2 is SQIVND (reference sequence). The CDR3 DNA is TGTGCCAGTAGCCCGATGGGGCGCGGTAGCAATCAGCCCCAGCATTTT. Residues: CASSPMGRGSNQPQHF.

This rearrangement joins TRBV19 to TRBJ2-2; weak D call: TRBD1 (5 bases). The CDR3 totals 13 residues. Trimming stripped 6 bases from V and 7 bases from J, with 12 bases between. The germline V gene has CDR1 LNHDA and CDR2 SQIVND (reference sequence). The CDR3 coding sequence is TGTGCCAGTAGGTATGGACAAATCGGGGAGCTGTTTTTT. It encodes CASRYGQIGELFF.

This chain joins TRBV6-5 and TRBJ2-3, with D maybe TRBD2 (6 bases). Trimming removed 2 bases from V and 4 bases from J, with 13 bases in between. The CDR3 sequence is 15 residues long. Germline V gene sequence: CDR1 MNHEY, CDR2 SVGAGI. The CDR3 here is CASSYGGTLSDTQYF. CDR3 DNA sequence: TGTGCCAGCAGTTACGGGGGGACTCTCTCAGATACGCAGTATTTT.

This chain connects TRBV7-9 to TRBJ1-4; TRBD1 matches 8 bases. Germline V gene lookup returns CDR1 SEHNR and CDR2 FQNEAQ (reference sequence). The junction had 6 bases not matched to a gene; V was cut back by 5 bases and J by 7 bases. This CDR3 region has 14 residues. CDR3: CASSVQGAFEKLFF. The CDR3 DNA sequence: TGTGCCAGCAGCGTCCAGGGGGCTTTTGAAAAACTGTTTTTT.

The J gene is TRBJ1-1, the V gene TRBV19, with TRBD1 as a possible D gene (5 bases). The germline V gene encodes CDR1 LNHDA and CDR2 SQIVND (reference sequence). CDR3 length: 14 residues. V was shortened by 0 bases and J by 6 bases, with 11 bases between the two germline ends. DNA for the CDR3: TGTGCCAGTAGTATAGATCCGGGGGTGGCTGAAGCTTTCTTT. Residues: CASSIDPGVAEAFF.